The TCR beta chain described here comes from a study of chemoradiotherapy in HPV16-positive cancers. Study summary: Candidate HPV-specific clones and shared TCR motifs came from a couple of HPV16-positive patients.

Assay used: immunoSEQ multiplex PCR; TCRdb lists only in-frame clones, some missing. The sample lists around 2,600 clones; 79% were seen once. This clone was counted only a few times. Its cognate antigen is unknown. Findings of the study overall: During treatment, candidate HPV-specific clones and E7-related motifs expanded in tumor. HPV-responsive T-cell expansion during chemoradiotherapy was linked to improved recurrence-free survival in HPV16-positive patients.

Trimming removed 0 bases at V and 6 bases at J, with 6 bases between. The germline CDR1 and CDR2 sequences are SGHDT and YYEEEE. The CDR3 contains 12 residues. Over chemoradiotherapy, repertoires were sampled more than once. The chain combines TRBV5-6 with TRBJ1-1; D is undetermined. The TCR was taken from a human donor with HPV-associated anogenital cancer. The source material was tumor tissue, sampled from a patient who underwent chemoradiotherapy. CDR3 protein: CASSLANSEAFF. The CDR3 nucleotides read TGTGCCAGCAGCTTGGCCAACTCTGAAGCTTTCTTT. The complete variable domain, with remaining parts taken from reference TRBV5-6 and TRBJ1-1, reads DAGVTQSPTHLIKTRGQQVTLRCSPKSGHDTVSWYQQALGQGPQFIFQYYEEEERQRGNFPDRFSGHQFPNYSSELNVNALLLGDSALYLCASSLANSEAFFGQGTRLTVV.